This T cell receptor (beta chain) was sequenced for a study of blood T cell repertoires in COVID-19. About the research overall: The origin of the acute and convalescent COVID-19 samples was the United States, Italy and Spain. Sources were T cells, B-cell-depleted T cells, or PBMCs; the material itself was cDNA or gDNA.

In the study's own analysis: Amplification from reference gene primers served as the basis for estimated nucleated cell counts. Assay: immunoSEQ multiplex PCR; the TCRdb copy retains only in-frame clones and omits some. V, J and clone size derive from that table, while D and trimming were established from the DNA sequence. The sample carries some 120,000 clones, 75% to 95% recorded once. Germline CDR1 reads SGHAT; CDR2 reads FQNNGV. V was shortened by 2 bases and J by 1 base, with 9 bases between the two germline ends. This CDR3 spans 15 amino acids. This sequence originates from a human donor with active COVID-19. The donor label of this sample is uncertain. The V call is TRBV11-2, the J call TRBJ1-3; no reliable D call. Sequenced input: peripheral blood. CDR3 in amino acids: CASSLFRGSGNTIYF. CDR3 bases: TGTGCCAGCAGCTTATTCAGAGGATCTGGAAACACCATATATTTT. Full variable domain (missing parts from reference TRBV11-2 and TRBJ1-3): EAGVAQSPRYKIIEKRQSVAFWCNPISGHATLYWYQQILGQGPKLLIQFQNNGVVDDSQLPKDRFSAERLKGVDSTLKIQPAKLEDSAVYLCASSLFRGSGNTIYFGEGSWLTVV.